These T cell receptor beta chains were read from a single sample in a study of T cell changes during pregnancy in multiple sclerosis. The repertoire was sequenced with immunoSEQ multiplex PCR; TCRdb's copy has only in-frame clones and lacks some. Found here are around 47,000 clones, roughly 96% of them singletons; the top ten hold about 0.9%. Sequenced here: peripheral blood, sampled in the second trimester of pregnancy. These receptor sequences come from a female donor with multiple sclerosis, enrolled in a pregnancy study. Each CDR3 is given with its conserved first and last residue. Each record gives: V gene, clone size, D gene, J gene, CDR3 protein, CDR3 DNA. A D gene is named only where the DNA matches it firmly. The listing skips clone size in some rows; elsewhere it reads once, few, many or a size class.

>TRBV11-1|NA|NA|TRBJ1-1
CASSLAFTGTAPLEAFF
TGTGCCAGCAGCTTAGCGTTTACAGGGACGGCACCGTTAGAAGCTTTCTTT
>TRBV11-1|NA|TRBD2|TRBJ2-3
CASSSQRASGGSTDTQYF
TGTGCCAGCAGCTCCCAGAGGGCTAGCGGGGGAAGCACAGATACGCAGTATTTT
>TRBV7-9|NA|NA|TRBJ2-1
CASSPQASSYNEQFF
TGTGCCAGCAGCCCACAGGCGAGCTCCTACAATGAGCAGTTCTTC
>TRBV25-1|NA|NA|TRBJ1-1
CASRVDTEAFF
TGTGCCAGCCGCGTGGACACTGAAGCTTTCTTT
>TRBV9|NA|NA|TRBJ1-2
CASSESTGPYGYTF
TGTGCCAGCAGCGAGTCGACAGGCCCCTATGGCTACACCTTC
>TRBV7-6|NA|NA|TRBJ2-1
CASSFPYNEQFF
TGTGCCAGCAGCTTTCCGTACAATGAGCAGTTCTTC
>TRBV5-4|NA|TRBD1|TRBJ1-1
CASSHRDRRYTEAFF
TGTGCCAGCAGCCACCGGGACAGGCGCTACACTGAAGCTTTCTTT
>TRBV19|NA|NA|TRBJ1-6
CASRPQGHPNSPLHF
TGTGCCAGTAGGCCACAGGGACACCCAAATTCACCCCTCCACTTT
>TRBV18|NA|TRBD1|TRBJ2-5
CASSPVGTAVQETQYF
TGTGCCAGCTCACCGGTTGGGACAGCCGTCCAAGAGACCCAGTACTTC
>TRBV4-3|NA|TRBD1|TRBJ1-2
CASSQDLTGAYGYTF
TGCGCCAGCAGCCAAGATTTGACAGGGGCCTATGGCTACACCTTC
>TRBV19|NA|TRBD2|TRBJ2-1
CASSIPTGLAGDYNEQFF
TGTGCCAGTAGTATCCCGACAGGGCTAGCGGGAGACTACAATGAGCAGTTCTTC
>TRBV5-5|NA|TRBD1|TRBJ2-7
CASSRSHRDRVLGYEQYF
TGTGCCAGCAGCCGATCACACCGGGACAGGGTACTGGGCTACGAGCAGTACTTC
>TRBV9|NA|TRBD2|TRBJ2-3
CASSPGTSGGDLSLTDTQYF
TGTGCCAGCAGTCCCGGGACTAGCGGGGGGGACCTTAGCCTCACAGATACGCAGTATTTT
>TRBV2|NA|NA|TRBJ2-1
CASSPTRGANNEQFF
TGTGCCAGCAGCCCCACCCGGGGGGCGAACAATGAGCAGTTCTTC
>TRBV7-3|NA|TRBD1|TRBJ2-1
CASSLNSRWGQRSSYNEQFF
TGTGCCAGCAGCTTAAATTCCCGTTGGGGACAGCGCAGCTCCTACAATGAGCAGTTCTTC
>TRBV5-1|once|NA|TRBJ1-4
CASSSGHPQGDEKLFF
TGCGCCAGCAGCTCGGGACACCCGCAAGGGGATGAAAAACTGTTTTTT
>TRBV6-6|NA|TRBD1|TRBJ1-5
CASTQGGNQPQHF
TGTGCCAGCACACAGGGGGGCAATCAGCCCCAGCATTTT
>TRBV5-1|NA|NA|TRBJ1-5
CASSLRRVFQPQHF
TGCGCCAGCAGCTTGAGGCGGGTTTTTCAGCCCCAGCATTTT
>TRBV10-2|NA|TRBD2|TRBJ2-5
CASSDSGRVGETQYF
TGCGCCAGCAGTGATAGCGGGAGGGTCGGAGAGACCCAGTACTTC
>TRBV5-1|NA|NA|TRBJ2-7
CASSLNYHYEQYF
TGCGCCAGCAGCTTGAACTACCACTACGAGCAGTACTTC
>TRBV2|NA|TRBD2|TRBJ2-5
CASRLAGEETQYF
TGTGCCAGTAGACTAGCGGGGGAAGAGACCCAGTACTTC
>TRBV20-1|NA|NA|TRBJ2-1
CSAPRELF
TGCAGTGCCCCGAGGGAGCTCTTC
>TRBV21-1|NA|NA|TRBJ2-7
CASRRRPRTGYEQYF
TGTGCCAGCAGGAGGAGGCCCAGGACAGGCTACGAGCAGTACTTC
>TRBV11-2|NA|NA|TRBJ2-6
CASSLALGLEANVLTF
TGTGCCAGCAGCTTAGCTTTGGGCTTGGAGGCCAACGTCCTGACTTTC
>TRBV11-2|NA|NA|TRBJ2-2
CASSLGQNTGELFF
TGTGCCAGCAGCTTAGGACAGAACACCGGGGAGCTGTTTTTT
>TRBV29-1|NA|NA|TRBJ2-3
CSTEAGTDTQYF
TGCAGCACGGAGGCTGGGACAGATACGCAGTATTTT
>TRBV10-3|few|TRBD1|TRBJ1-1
CAIRGQGFEAFF
TGTGCCATCAGGGGACAGGGTTTTGAGGCTTTCTTT
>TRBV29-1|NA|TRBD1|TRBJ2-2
CSVGQGATGELFF
TGCAGCGTTGGACAGGGGGCCACCGGGGAGCTGTTTTTT